These 22 T cell receptor beta chains came from one sample sequenced in a study of blood T cell repertoires in COVID-19. Method: immunoSEQ multiplex PCR; TCRdb's copy keeps in-frame clones and lacks some. The table includes a few hundred thousand clones, approximately 83% detected once. The sequencing input was peripheral blood. These TCRs come from a woman in her twenties or thirties who had recovered from COVID-19.

V usage is TRBV21-1 and J usage is TRBJ2-7; TRBD1, the table's D call, lacks a check against the DNA. TRBV21-1 is labeled a pseudogene. The CDR3 runs to 15 residues. The CDR3 sequence: CASSTPKTDTYEQYF. As DNA, the CDR3 is TGTGCCAGCAGCACGCCAAAGACGGACACCTACGAGCAGTACTTC.

The chain uses TRBV24-1 and TRBJ2-3, with TRBD1 as a possible D gene (6 bases). The CDR3 is 16 residues long. Germline V gene lookup returns CDR1 KGHDR and CDR2 SFDVKD. V lost 3 bases and J lost 4, with 16 bases in between. The CDR3, as DNA: TGTGCCACCAGTGATGGACAGATAGTTGTACCAGATACGCAGTATTTT. Its protein product is CATSDGQIVVPDTQYF.

The chain joins TRBV2 to TRBJ2-7, with D possibly TRBD2 on 7 matching bases. Germline V gene sequence: CDR1 SNHLY, CDR2 FYNNEI. Trimming cost V 5 bases and J 4 bases, with 18 bases left between them. The CDR3 loop spans 15 amino acids. Written as DNA, the CDR3 is TGTGCCAGCAGTCCCGGGGGCGGGAGAGGATACGAGCAGTACTTC. This encodes CASSPGGGRGYEQYF. Filled out from reference TRBV2 and TRBJ2-7, the complete variable domain reads EPEVTQTPSHQVTQMGQEVILRCVPISNHLYFYWYRQILGQKVEFLVSFYNNEISEKSEIFDDQFSVERPDGSNFTLKIRSTKLEDSAMYFCASSPGGGRGYEQYFGPGTRLTVT.

In this sample, this clone turned up a few times. This chain links TRBV7-9 with TRBJ1-2; D perhaps matches TRBD1 (6 bases). The germline V and J ends were trimmed by 7 bases and 8 bases, with 17 bases remaining between them. CDR3 length: 13 residues. Germline V gene sequence: CDR1 SEHNR, CDR2 FQNEAQ (reference sequence). In DNA form, the CDR3 reads TGTGCCAGCAACCCCTGGACAGTTTACGGCTACACCTTC. Encoded protein: CASNPWTVYGYTF.

V gene TRBV30 combines with J gene TRBJ1-1, with a tentative D call TRBD1 (6 bases). From germline, CDR1 is GTSNPN and CDR2 SVGIG (reference sequence). This CDR3 comprises 15 residues. Trimming removed 0 bases at V and 1 base at J, with 12 bases between. CDR3 protein: CAWSVRGQTNTEAFF. In DNA form, the CDR3 reads TGTGCCTGGAGTGTACGCGGACAGACGAACACTGAAGCTTTCTTT.

There are a few counts of this clone. The genes are TRBV5-5 and TRBJ1-5, with D possibly matching TRBD1 (6 bases). Trimming removed 3 bases from V and 1 base from J, with 8 bases in between. The CDR3 consists of 14 residues. Germline V lookup: CDR1 SGHKS, CDR2 YYEKEE (reference sequence). The CDR3: CASSSQGSNQPQHF. The CDR3 DNA reads as TGTGCCAGCAGCTCTCAGGGGAGCAATCAGCCCCAGCATTTT.

The rearrangement uses TRBV4-1 and TRBJ2-4; 8 bases line up with TRBD1. The CDR3 extends over 17 amino acids. V dropped 3 bases and J dropped 3; count of bases not matched to a gene: 10. CDR1 is MGHRA, CDR2 YSYEKL, per germline. The CDR3 sequence is CASSHPGGEDGKNIQYF. CDR3 coding DNA: TGCGCCAGCAGCCACCCAGGGGGCGAGGACGGCAAAAACATTCAGTACTTC.

In DNA form, the CDR3 reads TGCGCCAGCAGCACCTTAGCGGGAGGGCTAAACAATGAGCAGTTCTTC. The encoded protein is CASSTLAGGLNNEQFF. The rearrangement links TRBV5-1 to TRBJ2-1, with 11 bases that match TRBD2. This CDR3 region has 16 residues. CDR1 SGHRS and CDR2 YFSETQ come from the germline V gene. V lost 4 bases to trimming and J lost 5 bases; unmatched junction nucleotides: 8.

The chain employs TRBV24-1 and TRBJ2-2; 10 nucleotides match TRBD2. CDR3 size: 17 residues. Germline V gives CDR1 KGHDR, CDR2 SFDVKD. The V gene end was trimmed by 3 bases and the J gene end by 4 bases; junction bases not matched to a gene: 7. The DNA of the CDR3 is TGTGCCACCAGTGATGGCGTTCTAGCGGGAGTCACCGGGGAGCTGTTTTTT. Protein product: CATSDGVLAGVTGELFF.

J is TRBJ1-5 and V is TRBV3-1 (or the pseudogene TRBV3-2); 10 bases are a match to TRBD1. The CDR3 totals 15 residues. V trimming: 4 bases; J trimming: 6 bases; junction bases outside the gene matches: 6. Germline values: CDR1 LGHDT, CDR2 YNNKEL (reference sequence). The CDR3 bases are TGTGCCAGCAGCCCGGTCGGACAGGGGGGTCAGCCCCAGCATTTT. As protein: CASSPVGQGGQPQHF.

J is TRBJ2-1 and V is TRBV18; TRBD2 matches 7 bases. The CDR3 spans 13 residues. The germline gives CDR1 KGHSH, CDR2 LQKENI. After removal of 2 bases from V and 7 bases from J, the junction contained 2 bases not matched to a gene. This chain's CDR3 is CASSPLRENEQFF. The CDR3 nucleotides are TGTGCCAGCTCACCATTGCGGGAGAATGAGCAGTTCTTC.

The CDR3 here is CASGRVTEAFF. DNA of the CDR3: TGTGCCAGCGGCAGGGTCACTGAAGCTTTCTTT. The gene calls are TRBV2 and TRBJ1-1; D is possibly TRBD1 (5 bases). Deletions cut 8 bases from V and 4 bases from J, with 8 bases between. The CDR3 is 11 residues long. CDR1 is SNHLY and CDR2 is FYNNEI in the germline V gene. The full variable domain, its missing parts supplied by reference TRBV2 and TRBJ1-1, is EPEVTQTPSHQVTQMGQEVILRCVPISNHLYFYWYRQILGQKVEFLVSFYNNEISEKSEIFDDQFSVERPDGSNFTLKIRSTKLEDSAMYFCASGRVTEAFFGQGTRLTVV.

This clone was recorded once. The chain couples TRBV28 to TRBJ1-1, with D possibly TRBD1 on 5 matching bases. This CDR3 comprises 14 residues. V lost 0 bases and J lost 4, with 9 bases in between. The germline V gene encodes CDR1 MDHEN and CDR2 SYDVKM. The DNA of the CDR3 is TGTGCCAGCAGTTTATGGCAGGGTACCACTGAAGCTTTCTTT. Protein sequence: CASSLWQGTTEAFF.

The genes are TRBV28 and TRBJ2-2, with 7 bases aligning to TRBD2. This CDR3 has 16 amino acids. Germline trimming cut 3 bases from V and 6 bases from J; bases unmatched to any gene: 10. Germline V gives CDR1 MDHEN, CDR2 SYDVKM. CDR3 protein: CASSLAGEGFAGELFF. CDR3 DNA sequence: TGTGCCAGCAGTTTGGCGGGGGAGGGTTTCGCCGGGGAGCTGTTTTTT.

The chain joins TRBV28 to TRBJ2-7, with D tentatively TRBD1 (6 bases). This CDR3 is 16 amino acids long. V lost 7 bases and J 2 bases, leaving 21 bases between the germline ends. The germline V gene has CDR1 MDHEN and CDR2 SYDVKM. The CDR3 sequence is CASTKGNRALAYEQYF. The DNA of the CDR3 is TGTGCCAGCACCAAAGGCAACAGGGCTTTGGCCTACGAGCAGTACTTC. Drawing the rest from reference TRBV28 and TRBJ2-7, the complete variable domain is DVKVTQSSRYLVKRTGEKVFLECVQDMDHENMFWYRQDPGLGLRLIYFSYDVKMKEKGDIPEGYSVSREKKERFSLILESASTNQTSMYLCASTKGNRALAYEQYFGPGTRLTVT.

The chain recombines TRBV27 with TRBJ2-1; 8 bases agree with TRBD2. V dropped 5 bases and J dropped 7; count of bases not matched to a gene: 10. The CDR3 extends over 15 amino acids. Germline values: CDR1 MNHEY, CDR2 SMNVEV (reference sequence). DNA for the CDR3: TGTGCCAGCAGTCGGACTAGCTTTAATGAGAATGAGCAGTTCTTC. Amino acids: CASSRTSFNENEQFF.

The V call is TRBV28, the J call TRBJ2-7, with 9 bases fitting TRBD1. CDR3 size: 13 residues. Trimming took 10 bases from V and 2 from J; bases not matched to a gene: 6. Germline-derived CDR1 and CDR2 are MDHEN and SYDVKM. The CDR3 sequence: CATRRTGAYEQYF. The CDR3 DNA reads TGTGCCACCCGACGGACAGGGGCCTACGAGCAGTACTTC.

The chain couples TRBV12-5 to TRBJ2-7; D gene uncertain. This CDR3 has 13 amino acids. Germline V gives CDR1 LGHNT, CDR2 FRNRAP. The V end lost 1 base, the J end lost 4 bases, and 8 bases lay between the germline ends. The CDR3 DNA reads as TGTGCTAGTGGTTTGGATCTAAAGTACGAGCAGTACTTC. This translates into CASGLDLKYEQYF.

This clone was recorded only once. The junction departs from germline at one end; a sequencing error may be responsible. This sample also contains other DNA sequences that code for the same CDR3. DNA for the CDR3: TGTGCCAGCAGCTCATGGGCGGGCCTCCGCACCGAGCAGTATTTC. Its translation is CASSSWAGLRTEQYF. The genes are TRBV11-1 and TRBJ2-7; D perhaps matches TRBD2 (5 bases). CDR1 and CDR2 (germline): SGHAT, FQDESV (reference sequence). The CDR3 length is 15 residues.

The V call is TRBV6-1, the J call TRBJ1-2; D is ambiguous. Trimming stripped 3 bases from V and 3 bases from J, with 5 bases between. In germline, CDR1 is MNHNS, CDR2 SASEGT. This CDR3 comprises 12 residues. The CDR3 region is CASSEADYGYTF. The CDR3 bases are TGTGCCAGCAGTGAGGCGGACTATGGCTACACCTTC.

The rearrangement links TRBV2 to TRBJ2-5; D not certain. Germline CDR1 SNHLY, CDR2 FYNNEI. The CDR3 contains 14 residues. V lost 2 bases and J 2 bases, leaving 9 bases between the germline ends. CDR3 sequence (DNA): TGTGCCAGCAGTGAAAGTCCGCGGCAAGAGACCCAGTACTTC. It codes for CASSESPRQETQYF.

This sequence joins TRBV6-1 and TRBJ2-3; 10 nucleotides line up with TRBD2. With V trimmed by 4 bases and J by 2 bases, 6 bases remained unmatched. Germline V gene lookup returns CDR1 MNHNS and CDR2 SASEGT. This CDR3 region has 16 residues. As DNA, the CDR3 is TGTGCCAGCAGTGCGATAGCGGGAGGTCTCACAGATACGCAGTATTTT. Amino acid sequence: CASSAIAGGLTDTQYF.